Listed here are 3 T cell receptor beta chains from one sample, sequenced in a study of T-cell memory formation after mild COVID-19. One entry per CDR3 protein results from TCRdb running MiXCR on the 5' RACE reads. Among 140,000 to 150,000 distinct CDR3 sequences listed, about 25% were seen once. The source material was PBMCs or a T cell subset sorted from them (not recorded which). The receptors come from an adult woman who had mild COVID-19 (a few samples of this study predate the infection). Cell type and time point are not known.

This clonotype was recorded a few times. This sequence joins TRBV4-3 and TRBJ1-1; a weak D match, TRBD1 (6 bases). This CDR3 contains 13 residues. Germline V lookup: CDR1 LGHNA, CDR2 YSLEER. The V end was cut by 6 bases, the J end by 1 base, with 9 bases between. CDR3 residues: CASRGGGNTEAFF. The CDR3, as DNA: TGCGCCAGCAGAGGGGGGGGGAACACTGAAGCTTTCTTT.

The genes are TRBV7-8 and TRBJ2-7; D not resolved. This CDR3 has 13 residues. The germline V gene encodes CDR1 SGHVS and CDR2 FQNEAQ. V was cut by 3 bases and J by 2 bases, with 8 bases left in between. The CDR3, as DNA: TGTGCCAGCAGCTTGAAGGTCCCCTACGAGCAGTACTTC. As protein: CASSLKVPYEQYF.

The CDR3 loop is CASSVGEAANSPLHF. The CDR3, as DNA: TGTGCCAGCAGCGTGGGGGAGGCGGCTAATTCACCCCTCCACTTT. V and J are TRBV9 and TRBJ1-6, with D possibly matching TRBD1 (5 bases). Per the germline V gene, CDR1 is SGDLS and CDR2 is YYNGEE. V lost 2 bases and J 6 bases, leaving 12 bases between the germline ends. The CDR3 runs to 15 residues.